This T cell receptor (beta chain) was sequenced in a study of shared clonotypes between healthy human individuals. This clone showed up just a few times. V gave up 0 bases and J gave up 0 bases, with 9 bases separating them. Germline CDR1 is SGDLS and CDR2 is YYNGEE. The length of the CDR3 is 15 residues. The naive CD8 population came from CD45RO-negative cells selected for CCR7, without terminally differentiated effector memory CD45RA+ cells. Repertoires were generated with immunoSEQ multiplex PCR, while TCRdb's copy carries only in-frame clones and drops some. The sample carries about 590,000 clones, 95% to 96% recorded once.

The chain recombines TRBV9 with TRBJ1-1; D unresolved. The sequenced material came from naive CD8+ T cells sorted from blood. The TCR originated in a woman aged 25 to 45 in good health. In DNA form, the CDR3 reads TGTGCCAGCAGCGTAGGTTGGGGAATGAACACTGAAGCTTTCTTT. Translating gives CASSVGWGMNTEAFF.